The rows below give T cell receptor beta chains drawn from one sample of a study of beta chain features in type 1 diabetes. Method: immunoSEQ multiplex PCR; TCRdb's copy keeps in-frame clones and lacks some. The sample has about 470,000 clones; over 25% are singletons. The sequenced sample was naive CD4+ T cells from blood. All receptors derive from a man aged 18 to 35 in good health. Each CDR3 is given with its conserved first and last residue. The D gene is left open where the match is weak. Size is omitted from some rows. Given values are once, few, many or a class for expanded clones.

>.|TRBJ2-4|.|TRBV29-1
TGCAGCGTTCAGGAAACCTCCAAAAACATTCAGTACTTC
CSVQETSKNIQYF
>few|TRBJ2-7|TRBD1|TRBV6-5
TGTGCCACCACAGGGGGCAAGGACGAGCAGTACTTC
CATTGGKDEQYF
>few|TRBJ2-3|.|TRBV29-1
TGCAGCGTTGATGAGGGAACAGATACGCAGTATTTT
CSVDEGTDTQYF
>.|TRBJ1-5|.|TRBV29-1
TGCAGCGTTGATCGGCAGGGAGGACAGCCCCAGCATTTT
CSVDRQGGQPQHF
>.|TRBJ2-4|TRBD2|TRBV30
TGTGCCTGGAGTGCCCCGGGAAGAGCGGGAGTAAACATTCAGTACTTC
CAWSAPGRAGVNIQYF
>.|TRBJ2-3|.|TRBV29-1
TGCAGCCACCGCGGCTTCACAGATACGCAGTATTTT
CSHRGFTDTQYF
>.|TRBJ2-3|.|TRBV23-1
TGCGCCAGCAGTCAATCTCAGGGCGGCCTAAGGTCAGATACGCAGTATTTT
CASSQSQGGLRSDTQYF
>.|TRBJ2-5|.|TRBV5-4
TGTGCCAGCAGCGCCCCAGGTGGGGAGACCCAGTACTTC
CASSAPGGETQYF
>.|TRBJ1-2|TRBD1|TRBV7-8
TGTGCCAGCAGCTTGGGGGACAGGAGCCTAATTAACTATGGCTACACCTTC
CASSLGDRSLINYGYTF
>.|TRBJ1-1|.|TRBV29-1
TGCAGCGTTGGAGAGGGGAGGGACACTGAAGCTTTCTTT
CSVGEGRDTEAFF
>.|TRBJ2-3|TRBD1|TRBV7-9
TGTGCCAGCAGCCGAGGACAGGGCACAGATACGCAGTATTTT
CASSRGQGTDTQYF
>.|TRBJ2-7|TRBD2|TRBV6-5
TGTGCCAGCAGTCGCGGGACTAGCGGGTCCTACGAGCAGTACTTC
CASSRGTSGSYEQYF
>few|TRBJ2-1|.|TRBV2
TGTGCCAGCAGTCTATGGGGGGATTCCTACAATGAGCAGTTCTTC
CASSLWGDSYNEQFF
>few|TRBJ2-1|TRBD2|TRBV2
TGTGCCAGCAGTTTCCTAGCGGGAAATTACAATGAGCAGTTCTTC
CASSFLAGNYNEQFF
>few|TRBJ2-1|TRBD2|TRBV5-1
TGCGCCAGCAGTCTCTCCTCGGGGACTAACTACAATGAGCAGTTCTTC
CASSLSSGTNYNEQFF
>.|TRBJ2-5|.|TRBV7-2
TGTGCCATCGTACACAAAACAGTGAAAGAGACCCAGTACTTC
CAIVHKTVKETQYF
>.|TRBJ2-5|TRBD1|TRBV5-1
TGCGCCAGCAGCTGGACAGGGGGCCGGGAGGAGACCCAGTACTTC
CASSWTGGREETQYF
>.|TRBJ2-1|TRBD1|TRBV7-9
TGTGCCAGCAGAGATAGGGACAGGGTATGGGGTGAGCAGTTCTTC
CASRDRDRVWGEQFF
>.|TRBJ2-7|.|TRBV7-2
TGTGCCAGCAGCTGGTACAGGGTTCAGGGCGAGCAGTACTTC
CASSWYRVQGEQYF
>.|TRBJ2-1|.|TRBV4-3
TGCGCCAGCAGCCAAGCGGGGACTCTTTACAATGAGCAGTTCTTC
CASSQAGTLYNEQFF
>.|TRBJ2-5|.|TRBV30
TGTGCCTCAAGAACGGGCTACCAAGAGACCCAGTACTTC
CASRTGYQETQYF
>few|TRBJ2-7|TRBD1|TRBV20-1
TGCAGTGTTGACAGGGGGAGAGTGCAGTACTTC
CSVDRGRVQYF
>.|TRBJ1-2|.|TRBV4-2
TGTGCCAGCAGCCAGGCTTCGGGGGGAGATCCTAACTATGGCTACACCTTC
CASSQASGGDPNYGYTF
>.|TRBJ2-1|TRBD1|TRBV6-6
TGTGCCAGCAGAACCATCGGGACAGGGCCCTACAATGAGCAGTTCTTC
CASRTIGTGPYNEQFF
>.|TRBJ2-1|TRBD2|TRBV29-1
TGCAGCGTTGAAACCCTTCCTGGACTAGCGGGTTTCTACAATGAGCAGTTCTTC
CSVETLPGLAGFYNEQFF
>.|TRBJ1-4|TRBD1|TRBV30
TGTGCCTGGGGACAGGGTAGAGAAAAACTGTTTTTT
CAWGQGREKLFF
>.|TRBJ2-5|TRBD2|TRBV28
TGTGCCAGCAACCCCGTAGAGCGGGAGCTAGAGACCCAGTACTTC
CASNPVERELETQYF
>few|TRBJ1-2|.|TRBV4-2
TGTGCCAGCACCTGGATCGGGGCTCGGCGGGAAGACTATGGCTACACCTTC
CASTWIGARREDYGYTF
>few|TRBJ2-5|TRBD1|TRBV7-2
TGTGCCAGCAGCCGGACAGGGGGAGAGACCCAGTACTTC
CASSRTGGETQYF
>few|TRBJ1-1|TRBD1|TRBV30
TGTGCCTGGGGAGACAGGGGGAACACTGAAGCTTTCTTT
CAWGDRGNTEAFF
>.|TRBJ1-4|.|TRBV6-1
TGTGCCAGCAGTGAACGTGGGACTAATGAAAAACTGTTTTTT
CASSERGTNEKLFF
>few|TRBJ1-5|TRBD1|TRBV30
TGTGCCTGGACCGGGACAGGGAGCAATCAGCCCCAGCATTTT
CAWTGTGSNQPQHF
>few|TRBJ2-7|.|TRBV10-3
TGTGCCATCAGTGAGTCGGTCGGGGCCGAGCAGTACTTC
CAISESVGAEQYF
>.|TRBJ2-7|.|TRBV30
TGTGCCTGGAGTCGGCTCCGGGACGGGCCCTACGAGCAGTACTTC
CAWSRLRDGPYEQYF
>few|TRBJ2-2|TRBD1|TRBV30
TGTGCCTGGAGTGTACGTAAAGGGACAGGGAACACCGGGGAGCTGTTTTTT
CAWSVRKGTGNTGELFF
>few|TRBJ2-7|.|TRBV7-2
TGTGCCAGCAGCTTAGGAAGTGGGGGAGACTTC
CASSLGSGGDF
>.|TRBJ2-5|.|TRBV29-1
TGCAGCGTTGTGGACACGGGAACGATGGAGACCCAGTACTTC
CSVVDTGTMETQYF
>.|TRBJ2-5|.|TRBV5-1
TGCGCCAGCAGCTTGGACGGGGAGACCCAGTACTTC
CASSLDGETQYF
>few|TRBJ2-7|.|TRBV29-1
TGCAGCGTTGCAAACCAGGGTGGATTCTCCTACGAGCAGTACTTC
CSVANQGGFSYEQYF
>.|TRBJ1-5|.|TRBV30
TGTGCCTTAACGACAGATTATAGCAATCAGCCCCAGCATTTT
CALTTDYSNQPQHF
>.|TRBJ2-1|.|TRBV12-5
TGTGCTAGTGGTCCCTCCTACAATGAGCAGTTCTTC
CASGPSYNEQFF
>few|TRBJ2-1|.|TRBV5-4
TGTGCCAGCAGCTTGGCCGCGGAGCACAATGAGCAGTTCTTC
CASSLAAEHNEQFF